Below are 11 T cell receptor beta chains sequenced from a single sample in a study of cytomegalovirus exposure and HLA in healthy donors. TCRdb's copy holds only in-frame clones and misses some; the assay was immunoSEQ multiplex PCR. The repertoire consists of some 250,000 clones, with around 88% occurring once and the leading ten covering 1% to 1.5%. The sample consisted of PBMCs. These receptors were taken from a young woman in good health and CMV-seropositive.

The CDR3 DNA reads as TGTGCCAGCAGCGGAGACAGGGGGTCCCACTCCTACGAGCAGTACTTC. Translating it yields CASSGDRGSHSYEQYF. This chain links TRBV9 with TRBJ2-7; 9 bases align to TRBD1. The V segment lost 3 bases and the J segment 0 bases; nucleotides outside the gene matches: 7. Germline lookup yields CDR1 SGDLS and CDR2 YYNGEE. This CDR3 is 16 amino acids long.

The rearrangement uses TRBV27 and TRBJ2-7, with D possibly being TRBD2 (5 bases). The CDR3 totals 15 residues. V lost 3 bases and J 3 bases, leaving 15 bases between the germline ends. From germline, CDR1 is MNHEY and CDR2 SMNVEV (reference sequence). CDR3 nucleotide sequence: TGTGCCAGCAGTTTGCGGCTCCTTGGGAGCTACGAGCAGTACTTC. This sequence encodes CASSLRLLGSYEQYF.

This clone was seen a single time. V usage is TRBV5-1 and J usage is TRBJ1-5; tentative D call: TRBD1 (5 bases). The CDR3 is made up of 15 amino acids. Trimming pared 1 base from V and 1 base from J, leaving 9 bases between. Germline CDR1 and CDR2: SGHRS and YFSETQ. The CDR3 DNA reads as TGCGCCAGCAGCTTGATCGGGGGGAGCAATCAGCCCCAGCATTTT. Residues: CASSLIGGSNQPQHF.

The gene calls are TRBV9 and TRBJ2-2; tentatively, D is TRBD1 (5 bases). Trimming removed 1 base from V and 3 bases from J, with 16 bases in between. This CDR3 comprises 17 residues. The germline V gene encodes CDR1 SGDLS and CDR2 YYNGEE. As DNA, the CDR3 is TGTGCCAGCAGCGTACCCGCGGCAGGGAAGGACACCGGGGAGCTGTTTTTT. This translates into CASSVPAAGKDTGELFF.

The sample holds a few counts of this clone. The rearrangement uses TRBV19 and TRBJ1-5, with TRBD1 as a possible D gene (6 bases). CDR3 size: 14 residues. Germline V lookup: CDR1 LNHDA, CDR2 SQIVND (reference sequence). V was shortened by 7 bases and J by 5 bases, with 15 bases between the two germline ends. The CDR3 here is CASKGGPRYQPQHF. In nucleotides, the CDR3 is TGTGCCAGTAAGGGGGGGCCGAGATATCAGCCCCAGCATTTT.

Concerning this clone: Within the sample, other DNA sequences also encode this same CDR3. The chain has TRBV4-1 and TRBJ2-7; 14 nucleotides align to TRBD2. The germline CDR1 and CDR2 sequences are MGHRA and YSYEKL. The CDR3 is 16 amino acids. Trimming took 0 bases from V and 5 from J; bases not matched to a gene: 3. CDR3 protein: CASSQDPGLAGDEQYF. In DNA form, the CDR3 reads TGCGCCAGCAGCCAAGACCCGGGACTAGCGGGAGACGAGCAGTACTTC.

In nucleotides, the CDR3 is TGTGCCAGCAGCACCCTCACTAGCGTCGTCACAGATACGCAGTATTTT. Translated, it gives CASSTLTSVVTDTQYF. This chain uses TRBV13 with TRBJ2-3; TRBD2 matches at 7 bases. The CDR3 is 16 amino acids. CDR1 and CDR2 from the germline V gene are PRHDT and FYEKMQ (reference sequence). V dropped 5 bases and J dropped 2; count of bases not matched to a gene: 10.

This sequence joins TRBV7-8 and TRBJ2-3, with 11 bases identical to TRBD1. CDR3 length: 16 amino acids. Germline-derived CDR1 and CDR2 are SGHVS and FQNEAQ. V lost 2 bases, J lost 6 bases, and 7 bases stayed unmatched. The CDR3 DNA reads TGTGCCAGCAGCTTAAGGGGACAGGGGGGTTGGGATACGCAGTATTTT. It encodes CASSLRGQGGWDTQYF. The full variable domain, its missing parts supplied by reference TRBV7-8 and TRBJ2-3, is GAGVSQSPRYKVAKRGQDVALRCDPISGHVSLFWYQQALGQGPEFLTYFQNEAQLDKSGLPSDRFFAERPEGSVSTLKIQRTQQEDSAVYLCASSLRGQGGWDTQYFGPGTRLTVL.

The chain carries TRBV10-3 and TRBJ2-3; 13 nucleotides line up with TRBD2. Trimming took 6 bases from V and 5 from J; bases not matched to a gene: 5. In germline, CDR1 is ENHRY, CDR2 SYGVKD. CDR3 size: 15 residues. The CDR3 bases are TGTGCCATCAGGGGGACTAGCGGGAATGTAGATACGCAGTATTTT. Protein product: CAIRGTSGNVDTQYF.

The chain combines TRBV7-9 with TRBJ2-4, with 8 bases fitting TRBD1. Germline-derived CDR1 and CDR2 are SEHNR and FQNEAQ (reference sequence). V dropped 5 bases and J dropped 4; count of bases not matched to a gene: 4. The CDR3 runs to 14 residues. CDR3 residues: CASSLNRGKNIQYF. The CDR3 bases are TGTGCCAGCAGCCTTAACAGGGGGAAAAACATTCAGTACTTC. Full variable domain (remainder filled in from reference TRBV7-9 and TRBJ2-4): DTGVSQNPRHKITKRGQNVTFRCDPISEHNRLYWYRQTLGQGPEFLTYFQNEAQLEKSRLLSDRFSAERPKGSFSTLEIQRTEQGDSAMYLCASSLNRGKNIQYFGAGTRLSVL.

This clone was seen a single time. This sequence joins TRBV19 and TRBJ1-2; 8 nucleotides agree with TRBD1. The germline V gene has CDR1 LNHDA and CDR2 SQIVND (reference sequence). The V gene end was trimmed by 0 bases and the J gene end by 4 bases; junction bases not matched to a gene: 4. The CDR3 has 15 amino acids. The CDR3 sequence is CASSIEAGGGYGYTF. DNA for the CDR3: TGTGCCAGTAGTATAGAGGCAGGGGGCGGCTATGGCTACACCTTC. The full variable domain, with the rest looked up from reference TRBV19 and TRBJ1-2, is DGGITQSPKYLFRKEGQNVTLSCEQNLNHDAMYWYRQDPGQGLRLIYYSQIVNDFQKGDIAEGYSVSREKKESFPLTVTSAQKNPTAFYLCASSIEAGGGYGYTFGSGTRLTVV.